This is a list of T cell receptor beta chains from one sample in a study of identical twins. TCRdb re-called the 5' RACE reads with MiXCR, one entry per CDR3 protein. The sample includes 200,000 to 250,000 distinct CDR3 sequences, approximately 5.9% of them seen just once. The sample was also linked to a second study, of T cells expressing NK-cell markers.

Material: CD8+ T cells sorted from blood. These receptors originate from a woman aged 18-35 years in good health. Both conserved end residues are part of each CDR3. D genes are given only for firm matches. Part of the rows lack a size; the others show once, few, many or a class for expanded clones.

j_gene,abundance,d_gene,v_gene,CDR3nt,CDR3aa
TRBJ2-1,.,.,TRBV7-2,TGTGCCAGCAGCGCCGACCTCGGGCAGAATGAGCAGTTCTTC,CASSADLGQNEQFF
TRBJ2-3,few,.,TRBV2,TGTGCCAGTGCGGCGCAGGGCACAGATACGCAGTATTTT,CASAAQGTDTQYF
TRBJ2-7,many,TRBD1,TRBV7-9,TGTGCCAGCAGTGGACCTACAGGGGGCGCAAAGTACGAGCAGTACTTC,CASSGPTGGAKYEQYF
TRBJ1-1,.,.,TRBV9,TGTGCCAGCAGCCCCCCACGTGGGCGAACTGAAGCTTTCTTT,CASSPPRGRTEAFF
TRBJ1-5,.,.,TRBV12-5,TGTGCTAGTGGCTACTTCTCGGATTCCAATCAGCCCCAGCATTTT,CASGYFSDSNQPQHF
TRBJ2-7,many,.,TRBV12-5,TGTGCTAGTGGTTTGGCGCCGGCCAACTCCTACGAGCAGTACTTC,CASGLAPANSYEQYF
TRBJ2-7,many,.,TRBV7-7,TGTGCTAGCAGCGTCAACCCTAACTCCTACGAGCAGTACTTC,CASSVNPNSYEQYF
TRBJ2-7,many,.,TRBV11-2,TGTGCCAGCAGCTTAGAAATTAGCGGAGACGAGCAGTACTTC,CASSLEISGDEQYF
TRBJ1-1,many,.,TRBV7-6,TGTGCCAGCAGCCAGGTGGGGAACACTGAAGCTTTCTTT,CASSQVGNTEAFF
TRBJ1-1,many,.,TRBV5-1,TGCGCCAGCAGCGGGGGATGGAACACTGAAGCTTTCTTT,CASSGGWNTEAFF
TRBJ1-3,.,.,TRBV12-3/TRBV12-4,TGTGCCAGCAGCCACTTCGGCGGAGGAAACACCATATATTTT,CASSHFGGGNTIYF
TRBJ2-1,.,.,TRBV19,TGTGCCAGTAGTATCGGGCCATCTAGTTACAATGAGCAGTTCTTC,CASSIGPSSYNEQFF
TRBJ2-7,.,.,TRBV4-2,TGTGCCAGCAGCCAGGGACTCGGGGAGCAGTACTTC,CASSQGLGEQYF
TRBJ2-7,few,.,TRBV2,TGTGCCAGCATCGCTTCGCTCTCCTACGAGCAGTACTTC,CASIASLSYEQYF
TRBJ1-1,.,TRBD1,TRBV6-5,TGTGCCAGCAGTTCGGGACAGGTGACTGCTGAAGCTTTCTTT,CASSSGQVTAEAFF
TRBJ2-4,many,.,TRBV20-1,TGCAGTGCGGAAGAAGTTGACTGGGACATTCAGTACTTC,CSAEEVDWDIQYF
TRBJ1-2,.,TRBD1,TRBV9,TGTGCCAGCAGCGCAGGGACAGTCTATGGCTACACCTTC,CASSAGTVYGYTF
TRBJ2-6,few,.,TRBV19,TGTGCCAGTAGTCCCTCGGTTCTTCACAACGTCCTGACTTTC,CASSPSVLHNVLTF
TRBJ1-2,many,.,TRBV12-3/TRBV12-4,TGTGCCAGCCGGACAGACTATGGCTACACCTTC,CASRTDYGYTF
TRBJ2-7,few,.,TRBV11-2,TGTGCCAGCAGACGGACAGTCTCCTACGAGCAGTACTTC,CASRRTVSYEQYF
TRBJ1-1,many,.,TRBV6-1,TGTGCCAGCAGGGCCGGGCCGAGGGACACTGAAGCTTTCTTT,CASRAGPRDTEAFF
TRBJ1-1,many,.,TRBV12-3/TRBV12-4,TGTGCCAGCAGTACAGGGATCCCTGAAGCTTTCTTT,CASSTGIPEAFF